This T cell receptor beta chain stems from a study of T cell responses to AZD1222 COVID-19 vaccine. Study-wide context: Analyses pooled second doses at about 4 or about 12 weeks. The study's findings and limits: Repertoire collection took place solely once the T cell response had peaked.

Germline CDR1 and CDR2: SGDLS and YYNGEE. The CDR3 consists of 14 residues. The V end was cut by 0 bases, the J end by 7 bases, with 13 bases between. Regarding this clone: Its matching antigen is unknown.

TCRdb's table, derived via immunoSEQ multiplex PCR, lists solely in-frame clones and lacks some. The repertoire has 88,000 or so clones, roughly nine tenths of them found once; the top ten carry about 2.2%. This rearrangement joins TRBV9 to TRBJ2-5; D possibly corresponds to TRBD2 (6 bases). The source of this sequence is an adult in good health. The sample consisted of peripheral blood, taken on day 0 of AZD1222 vaccination. For the CDR3, the DNA is TGTGCCAGCAGCGTAGAAGGAGGGGCGGGGACCCAGTACTTC. Translating it yields CASSVEGGAGTQYF.